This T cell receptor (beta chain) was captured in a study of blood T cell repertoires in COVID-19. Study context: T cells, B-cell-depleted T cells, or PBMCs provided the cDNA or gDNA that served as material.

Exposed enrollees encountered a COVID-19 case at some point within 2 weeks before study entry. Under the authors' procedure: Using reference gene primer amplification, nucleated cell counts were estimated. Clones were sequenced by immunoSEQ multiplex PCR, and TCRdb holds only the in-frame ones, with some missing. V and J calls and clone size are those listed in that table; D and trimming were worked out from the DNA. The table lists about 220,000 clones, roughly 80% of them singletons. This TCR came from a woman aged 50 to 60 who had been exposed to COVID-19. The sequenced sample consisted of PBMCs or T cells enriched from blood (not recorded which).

The chain's CDR3 is CATSRDNSQSEAFF. The CDR3 DNA reads TGTGCCACCAGCAGAGACAACAGTCAATCTGAAGCTTTCTTT. The chain recombines TRBV15 with TRBJ1-1; D call uncertain. V was shortened by 0 bases and J by 6 bases, with 11 bases between the two germline ends. CDR3 length equals 14 residues. Germline-derived CDR1 and CDR2 are LNHNV and YYDKDF (reference sequence).